This T cell receptor beta chain derives from a study of sequential checkpoint blockade in melanoma. Treatment here: randomized to nivolumab then ipilimumab (arm A) or the reverse (arm B). Repertoires were generated with immunoSEQ multiplex PCR, while TCRdb's copy carries only in-frame clones and drops some. This sample carries fewer than 15,000 clones, about 79% of them seen once, and the ten largest clones take about 57%. Deletions cut 7 bases from V and 0 bases from J, with 14 bases between. The germline CDR1 and CDR2 sequences are SGHRS and YFSETQ. The CDR3 loop spans 14 amino acids. The clonotype comes from a human donor with melanoma. The sequencing here drew on CD8+ T cells sorted from blood (inferred from file names), taken from a patient given nivolumab and ipilimumab in sequence. This rearrangement joins TRBV5-1 to TRBJ2-7; a weak D match, TRBD2 (6 bases). CDR3 region: CASYPGDGSYEQYF. The CDR3 DNA follows: TGCGCCAGCTACCCGGGGGACGGCTCCTACGAGCAGTACTTC.